The 32 T cell receptor beta chains presented below share a single source sample, sequenced in a study of memory CD4+ T cells and cytomegalovirus serostatus. The table came from immunoSEQ multiplex PCR; TCRdb's copy has only in-frame clones and leaves some out. Of about 40,000 clones listed, around 80% are singletons. Single viable CD3+CD4+CD8-CD45RO+ cells were sorted as the memory CD4+ T cells. Sequenced input: memory CD4+ T cells from blood. The source of these receptors is an adult in good health and CMV-seronegative.

The genes are TRBV30 and TRBJ2-1; no reliable D call. V was clipped by 5 bases and J by 9 bases, with 14 bases between them. The CDR3 extends over 12 amino acids. Germline CDR1 is GTSNPN and CDR2 is SVGIG (reference sequence). As DNA, the CDR3 is TGTGCCTGGTGGAAGTTCGGTTTTGAGCAGTTCTTC. Its protein product is CAWWKFGFEQFF.

The V gene is TRBV5-8, the J gene TRBJ2-5; D not resolved. V was cut by 3 bases and J by 2 bases, with 11 bases left in between. The CDR3 loop spans 14 amino acids. Germline CDR1 and CDR2: SGHTS and YDEGEE. The CDR3 reads CASSYSGRQETQYF. As DNA, the CDR3 is TGTGCCAGCAGCTACTCAGGAAGACAAGAGACCCAGTACTTC.

The chain couples TRBV9 to TRBJ2-3; 10 bases line up with TRBD2. V lost 1 base and J lost 2; bases outside the gene matches: 7. CDR1 SGDLS and CDR2 YYNGEE come from the germline V gene. The CDR3 runs 17 residues. The CDR3 DNA follows: TGTGCCAGCAGCGTACTAGCGGGAGTTAACCCCACAGATACGCAGTATTTT. It yields the protein CASSVLAGVNPTDTQYF.

In DNA, the CDR3 is TGTGCCAGCAGCTTGGCCAAGGGGGGCTCTGGAAACACCATATATTTT. Encoded protein: CASSLAKGGSGNTIYF. The chain combines TRBV5-4 with TRBJ1-3; D is possibly TRBD1 (6 bases). The CDR3 loop spans 16 amino acids. Deletions cut 0 bases from V and 0 bases from J, with 10 bases between. Per germline, CDR1 SGHNT and CDR2 YYREEE (reference sequence).

The rearrangement links TRBV30 to TRBJ1-5; 9 bases map to TRBD1. The CDR3 is 17 residues long. Germline V gene data show CDR1 as GTSNPN and CDR2 as SVGIG (reference sequence). Trimming removed 3 bases from V and 7 bases from J; junction bases left unmatched: 16. In DNA, the CDR3 is TGTGCCTGGAGGGTCATTGTAACAGGGGGCGCAGGACAGCCCCAGCATTTT. The encoded protein is CAWRVIVTGGAGQPQHF.

The rearrangement uses TRBV30 and TRBJ2-7; D is possibly TRBD1 (5 bases). V was trimmed by 3 bases and J by 2 bases, leaving 14 bases between them. The CDR3 is 14 amino acids. CDR1 GTSNPN and CDR2 SVGIG come from the germline V gene (reference sequence). The CDR3 spells CAWRGVGAAYEQYF. The CDR3 DNA sequence: TGTGCCTGGAGAGGGGTAGGGGCCGCCTACGAGCAGTACTTC.

This clone has just a few counts. This chain connects TRBV4-2 to TRBJ2-7; D not resolved. The V gene lost 4 bases and the J gene lost 3 bases, with 19 bases spanning the gap. The CDR3 spans 16 residues. CDR1 is LGHNA, CDR2 YNFKEQ, per germline. The CDR3 sequence: CASSRSVIGSGYEQYF. In nucleotides, the CDR3 is TGTGCCAGCAGCCGGTCTGTTATCGGGTCGGGCTACGAGCAGTACTTC.

CDR3 sequence: CASSATGTRGNEQFF. Here the CDR3 DNA reads TGTGCCAGCAGCGCTACCGGGACTAGGGGGAATGAGCAGTTCTTC. The chain recombines TRBV7-6 with TRBJ2-1, with TRBD2 matching 8 bases. Per germline, CDR1 SGHVS and CDR2 FNYEAQ. V was clipped by 5 bases and J by 7 bases; unmatched bases: 10. CDR3 length equals 15 residues.

This rearrangement joins TRBV28 to TRBJ2-1; 7 positions match TRBD2. Germline loops: CDR1 MDHEN, CDR2 SYDVKM. The CDR3 length is 15 residues. J was trimmed by 0 bases and V by 2 bases; bases with no gene match: 1. CDR3 loop: CASSLGGGSYNEQFF. For the CDR3, the DNA is TGTGCCAGCAGTTTAGGGGGGGGCTCCTACAATGAGCAGTTCTTC. Filled out from reference TRBV28 and TRBJ2-1, the complete variable domain reads DVKVTQSSRYLVKRTGEKVFLECVQDMDHENMFWYRQDPGLGLRLIYFSYDVKMKEKGDIPEGYSVSREKKERFSLILESASTNQTSMYLCASSLGGGSYNEQFFGPGTRLTVL.

This clone is a singleton in its sample. V usage is TRBV12-5 and J usage is TRBJ2-5, with 7 bases lining up with TRBD1. Looked up from germline, CDR1 is LGHNT and CDR2 is FRNRAP. V lost 6 bases, J lost 2 bases, and 3 bases stayed unmatched. This CDR3 is 13 amino acids long. CDR3 region: CASGLGQQETQYF. Written as DNA, the CDR3 is TGTGCTAGTGGACTGGGACAGCAAGAGACCCAGTACTTC.

CDR3 sequence reads: CASPEGRGAEETQYF. For the CDR3, the DNA is TGTGCCAGCCCCGAAGGTAGAGGGGCGGAAGAGACCCAGTACTTC. The V gene is TRBV25-1, the J gene TRBJ2-5; D might be TRBD1 or TRBD2, each matching 5 bases. Germline CDR1 is MGHDK and CDR2 is SYGVNS. Trimming stripped 8 bases from V and 3 bases from J, with 19 bases between. CDR3 length equals 15 residues. The variable domain in full, with the rest retrieved from reference TRBV25-1 and TRBJ2-5, is EADIYQTPRYLVIGTGKKITLECSQTMGHDKMYWYQQDPGMELHLIHYSYGVNSTEKGDLSSESTVSRIRTEHFPLTLESARPSHTSQYLCASPEGRGAEETQYFGPGTRLLVL.

The V call is TRBV5-1, the J call TRBJ1-3; a weak D match, TRBD1 (5 bases). Germline lookup yields CDR1 SGHRS and CDR2 YFSETQ. The CDR3 is 14 amino acids. Between the trimmed V and J ends, which lost 0 bases and 4 bases, there was a span of 8 bases. The CDR3 bases are TGCGCCAGCAGCTTGGAGCCAGGGGGAAACACCATATATTTT. Its translation is CASSLEPGGNTIYF.

The chain couples TRBV29-1 to TRBJ2-3; no firm D call. Trimming pared 3 bases from V and 0 bases from J, leaving 7 bases between. The CDR3 is made up of 13 amino acids. Germline lookup yields CDR1 SQVTM and CDR2 ANQGSEA. The DNA of the CDR3 is TGCAGCGTTGATTCCGACAGCACAGATACGCAGTATTTT. It codes for CSVDSDSTDTQYF.

The gene calls are TRBV5-1 and TRBJ2-3, with 10 bases matching TRBD2. There are 16 residues in the CDR3. Germline V CDR1 and CDR2: SGHRS, YFSETQ. With V trimmed by 2 bases and J by 4 bases, 7 bases remained unmatched. The CDR3 sequence is CASSFFGLAVADTQYF. Here the CDR3 DNA reads TGCGCCAGCAGCTTTTTTGGACTAGCGGTTGCAGATACGCAGTATTTT. The full variable domain, rest sourced from reference TRBV5-1 and TRBJ2-3, is KAGVTQTPRYLIKTRGQQVTLSCSPISGHRSVSWYQQTPGQGLQFLFEYFSETQRNKGNFPGRFSGRQFSNSRSEMNVSTLELGDSALYLCASSFFGLAVADTQYFGPGTRLTVL.

The chain uses TRBV29-1 and TRBJ1-2; D is undetermined. CDR1 and CDR2 from the germline V gene are SQVTM and ANQGSEA. V was trimmed by 4 bases and J by 6 bases, leaving 12 bases between them. The length of the CDR3 is 12 residues. The DNA for the CDR3 is TGCAGCGTTGGGACCGAAGGTAATGGCTACACCTTC. Translating gives CSVGTEGNGYTF.

The rearrangement links TRBV7-8 to TRBJ1-5; D ambiguous. The CDR3 is 14 residues long. Germline CDR1 and CDR2: SGHVS and FQNEAQ. V lost 1 base and J lost 4, with 8 bases in between. In DNA form, the CDR3 reads TGTGCCAGCAGCTTAGTACCAGAAAATCAGCCCCAGCATTTT. The encoded protein is CASSLVPENQPQHF.

J is TRBJ2-7 and V is TRBV15; 8 bases agree with TRBD1. The CDR3 contains 14 residues. V dropped 5 bases and J dropped 3; count of bases not matched to a gene: 6. Germline V lookup: CDR1 LNHNV, CDR2 YYDKDF (reference sequence). The CDR3: CATSQDRGGYEQYF. The CDR3 DNA sequence: TGTGCCACCAGCCAAGACAGGGGCGGCTACGAGCAGTACTTC.

This clone has only a few counts. This chain links TRBV5-8 with TRBJ2-5; unclear D gene. V was cut by 1 base and J by 3 bases, with 7 bases left in between. Germline-derived CDR1 and CDR2 are SGHTS and YDEGEE. The CDR3 sequence is 13 residues long. CDR3 DNA sequence: TGTGCCAGCAGCTTGTGGAGTGAAGAGACCCAGTACTTC. Translated, it gives CASSLWSEETQYF.

This rearrangement joins TRBV5-4 to TRBJ1-2, with D perhaps matching TRBD1 (5 bases). Germline V gene data show CDR1 as SGHNT and CDR2 as YYREEE (reference sequence). This CDR3 has 16 amino acids. V dropped 4 bases and J dropped 2 bases, with 18 bases sitting between them. The chain's CDR3 is CASSPPGGRRNYGYTF. In nucleotides, the CDR3 is TGTGCCAGCAGCCCCCCGGGGGGACGGAGAAACTATGGCTACACCTTC.

The J gene is TRBJ2-7, the V gene TRBV7-6; 13 bases match TRBD2. This CDR3 spans 16 amino acids. Germline V lookup: CDR1 SGHVS, CDR2 FNYEAQ. The trim removed 5 bases at V and 4 bases at J, leaving 8 bases unmatched. For the CDR3, the DNA is TGTGCCAGCAGCGGTAGGACTAGCGGGAGTGCATACGAGCAGTACTTC. This encodes CASSGRTSGSAYEQYF.

The CDR3, as DNA: TGTGCCAGCAGCCCTAGCGGGGGGGATTTGAACACTGAAGCTTTCTTT. Translating it yields CASSPSGGDLNTEAFF. The chain recombines TRBV7-6 with TRBJ1-1; tentative D call: TRBD1 (5 bases). Trimming cost V 5 bases and J 0 bases, with 16 bases left between them. This CDR3 has 16 residues. Germline assignment: CDR1 SGHVS and CDR2 FNYEAQ.

The chain links TRBV27 to TRBJ1-5; perhaps TRBD1 as D (5 bases). The CDR3 covers 16 residues. The V and J ends lost 4 bases and 2 bases respectively, with 15 bases between them. CDR1 is MNHEY and CDR2 is SMNVEV in the germline V gene (reference sequence). The CDR3 DNA is TGTGCCAGCAGTTCTGCTGGGGGGAGCGGCAATCAGCCCCAGCATTTT. Protein: CASSSAGGSGNQPQHF.

The gene calls are TRBV2 and TRBJ1-3; weak D call: TRBD1 (6 bases). The CDR3 has 14 residues. Germline CDR1 SNHLY, CDR2 FYNNEI. Trimming shortened V by 9 bases and J by 0 bases, and 12 bases separated the two germline ends. The CDR3 loop is CASRQDHSGNTIYF. DNA for the CDR3: TGTGCCAGTCGACAGGACCACTCTGGAAACACCATATATTTT.

The chain is built from TRBV28 and TRBJ1-2; possible D gene TRBD1, 5 bases. Germline assignment: CDR1 MDHEN and CDR2 SYDVKM. Trimming cost V 4 bases and J 0 bases, with 12 bases left between them. This CDR3 is built from 15 residues. The CDR3 loop is CASSSQGLTNYGYTF. CDR3 sequence (DNA): TGTGCCAGCAGTTCCCAGGGACTAACTAACTATGGCTACACCTTC.

The J gene is TRBJ1-4, the V gene TRBV21-1; the tabulated D call, TRBD1, remains unverified against the DNA. TRBV21-1 is recorded as a pseudogene. The length of the CDR3 is 17 residues. DNA for the CDR3: TGTGCCAGCAGCAAGGAGGGACAGGGCGCAACTAATGAAAAACTGTTTTTT. Protein sequence: CASSKEGQGATNEKLFF.

The chain is built from TRBV11-2 and TRBJ2-3; 7 bases line up with TRBD2. The V and J ends lost 7 bases and 1 base, in that order; junction bases with no gene match: 2. Germline assignment: CDR1 SGHAT and CDR2 FQNNGV. This CDR3 has 13 residues. CDR3: CASNLAGTDTQYF. The CDR3 DNA sequence: TGTGCCAGCAACCTAGCGGGCACAGATACGCAGTATTTT.

CDR3 sequence reads: CAISPGTGRGPDTQYF. The CDR3 DNA follows: TGTGCCATCAGCCCCGGGACCGGAAGGGGACCAGATACGCAGTATTTT. The chain uses TRBV10-3 and TRBJ2-3; D may match TRBD1 or TRBD2 (5 bases each). V lost 6 bases to trimming and J lost 4 bases, with 20 bases between them. Looked up from germline, CDR1 is ENHRY and CDR2 is SYGVKD. This CDR3 has 16 amino acids.

This clone occurred once. The chain recombines TRBV28 with TRBJ2-7, with 12 positions matching TRBD2. The CDR3 contains 14 residues. V lost 2 bases and J lost 7; bases outside the gene matches: 3. Germline V gene sequence: CDR1 MDHEN, CDR2 SYDVKM. This CDR3 reads CASSLLAGGHEQYF. In nucleotides, the CDR3 is TGTGCCAGCAGTTTACTAGCGGGAGGGCATGAGCAGTACTTC.

The sample holds one count of this clone. The chain carries TRBV25-1 and TRBJ2-1, with TRBD2 matching over 11 bases. CDR3 size: 18 residues. Germline CDR1 is MGHDK and CDR2 is SYGVNS. V shed 3 bases, J shed 5 bases, and the junction held 12 bases outside the gene matches. Here the CDR3 reads CASSELTSGRSTHNEQFF. The CDR3 DNA is TGTGCCAGCAGTGAGCTCACTAGCGGGAGATCGACCCACAATGAGCAGTTCTTC. The full variable domain, rest sourced from reference TRBV25-1 and TRBJ2-1, is EADIYQTPRYLVIGTGKKITLECSQTMGHDKMYWYQQDPGMELHLIHYSYGVNSTEKGDLSSESTVSRIRTEHFPLTLESARPSHTSQYLCASSELTSGRSTHNEQFFGPGTRLTVL.

This sequence joins TRBV5-1 and TRBJ1-1, with D possibly TRBD1 on 5 matching bases. The CDR3 length is 16 residues. The ends were cut back, 0 bases at V and 5 bases at J, with 17 bases in the middle. The germline CDR1 and CDR2 sequences are SGHRS and YFSETQ. The CDR3 bases are TGCGCCAGCAGCTTGGGCGGTGAATTGGGGGGAACTGAAGCTTTCTTT. Translating it yields CASSLGGELGGTEAFF.

This rearrangement joins TRBV7-8 to TRBJ1-1, with D tentatively TRBD1 (5 bases). The CDR3 loop spans 15 amino acids. Germline V gives CDR1 SGHVS, CDR2 FQNEAQ. V was shortened by 5 bases and J by 5 bases, with 18 bases between the two germline ends. Written as DNA, the CDR3 is TGTGCCAGCAGCCCCAAGTTAGCAGGGTCGACTGAAGCTTTCTTT. It specifies CASSPKLAGSTEAFF.

The genes are TRBV5-1 and TRBJ2-3; D uncertain. Germline V CDR1 and CDR2: SGHRS, YFSETQ. This CDR3 spans 14 amino acids. V lost 3 bases, J lost 0 bases, and 8 bases lay in between. CDR3: CASSYSDSTDTQYF. The CDR3 DNA follows: TGCGCCAGCAGCTACAGCGACAGCACAGATACGCAGTATTTT.